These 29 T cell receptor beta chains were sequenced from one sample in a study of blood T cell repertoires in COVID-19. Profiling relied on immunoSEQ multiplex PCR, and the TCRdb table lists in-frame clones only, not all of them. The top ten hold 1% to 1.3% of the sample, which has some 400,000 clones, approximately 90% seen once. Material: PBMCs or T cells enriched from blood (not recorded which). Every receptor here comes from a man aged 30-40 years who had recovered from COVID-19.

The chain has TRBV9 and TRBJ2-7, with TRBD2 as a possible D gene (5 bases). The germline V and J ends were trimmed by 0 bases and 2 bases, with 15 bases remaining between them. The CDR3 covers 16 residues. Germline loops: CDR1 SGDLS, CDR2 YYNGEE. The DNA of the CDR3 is TGTGCCAGCAGCGTAGATCCGGGGATGAGGGCCTACGAGCAGTACTTC. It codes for CASSVDPGMRAYEQYF.

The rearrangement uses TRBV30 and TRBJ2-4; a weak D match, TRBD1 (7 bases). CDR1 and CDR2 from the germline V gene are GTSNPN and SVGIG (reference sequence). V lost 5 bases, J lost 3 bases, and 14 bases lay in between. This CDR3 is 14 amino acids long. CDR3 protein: CAWETGEVKNIQYF. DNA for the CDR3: TGTGCCTGGGAAACAGGGGAGGTCAAAAACATTCAGTACTTC.

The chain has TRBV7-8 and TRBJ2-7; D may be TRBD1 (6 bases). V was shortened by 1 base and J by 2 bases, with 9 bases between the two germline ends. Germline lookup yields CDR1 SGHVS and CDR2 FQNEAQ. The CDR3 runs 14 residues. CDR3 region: CASSLDRVTYEQYF. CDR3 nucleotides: TGTGCCAGCAGCTTAGACAGGGTCACCTACGAGCAGTACTTC.

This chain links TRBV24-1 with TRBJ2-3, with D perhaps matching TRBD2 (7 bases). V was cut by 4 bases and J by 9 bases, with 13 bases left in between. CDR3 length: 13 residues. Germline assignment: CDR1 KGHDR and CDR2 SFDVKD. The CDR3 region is CATSELGGGTQYF. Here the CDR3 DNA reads TGTGCCACCAGTGAGCTAGGGGGGGGGACGCAGTATTTT.

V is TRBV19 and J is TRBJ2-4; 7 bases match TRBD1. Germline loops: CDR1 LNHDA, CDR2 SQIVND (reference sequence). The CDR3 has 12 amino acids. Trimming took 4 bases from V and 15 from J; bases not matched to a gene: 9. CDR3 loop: CASSTRQGMRYF. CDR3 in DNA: TGTGCCAGTAGTACCAGACAGGGTATGCGGTACTTC.

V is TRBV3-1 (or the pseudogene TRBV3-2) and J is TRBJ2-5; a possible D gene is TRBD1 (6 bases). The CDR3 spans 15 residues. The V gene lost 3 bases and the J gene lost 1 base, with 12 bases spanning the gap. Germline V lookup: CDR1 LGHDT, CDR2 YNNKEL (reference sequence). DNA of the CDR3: TGTGCCAGCAGCCACGACGGGACACTCCAAGAGACCCAGTACTTC. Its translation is CASSHDGTLQETQYF.

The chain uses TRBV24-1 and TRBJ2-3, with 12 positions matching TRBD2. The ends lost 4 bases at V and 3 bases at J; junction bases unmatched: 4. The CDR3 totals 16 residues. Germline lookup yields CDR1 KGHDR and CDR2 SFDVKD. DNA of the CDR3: TGTGCCACCAGTGACTATACTAGCGGGAGGACAGATACGCAGTATTTT. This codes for CATSDYTSGRTDTQYF.

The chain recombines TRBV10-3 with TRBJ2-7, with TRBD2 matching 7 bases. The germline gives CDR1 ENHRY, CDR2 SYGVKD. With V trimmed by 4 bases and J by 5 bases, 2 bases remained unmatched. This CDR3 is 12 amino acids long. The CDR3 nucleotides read TGTGCCATCAGTGTGGGAGGGCACGAGCAGTACTTC. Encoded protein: CAISVGGHEQYF.

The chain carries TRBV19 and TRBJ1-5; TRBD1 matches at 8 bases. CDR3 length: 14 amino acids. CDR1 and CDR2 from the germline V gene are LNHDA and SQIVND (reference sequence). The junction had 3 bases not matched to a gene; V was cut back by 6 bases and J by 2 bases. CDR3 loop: CASRGTGGNQPQHF. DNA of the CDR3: TGTGCCAGTAGGGGGACAGGAGGCAATCAGCCCCAGCATTTT.

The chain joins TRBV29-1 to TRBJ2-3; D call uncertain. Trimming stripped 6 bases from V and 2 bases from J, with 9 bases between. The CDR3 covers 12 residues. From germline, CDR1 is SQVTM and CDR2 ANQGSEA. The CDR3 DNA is TGCAGCGTCTACTCACTCACAGATACGCAGTATTTT. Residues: CSVYSLTDTQYF.

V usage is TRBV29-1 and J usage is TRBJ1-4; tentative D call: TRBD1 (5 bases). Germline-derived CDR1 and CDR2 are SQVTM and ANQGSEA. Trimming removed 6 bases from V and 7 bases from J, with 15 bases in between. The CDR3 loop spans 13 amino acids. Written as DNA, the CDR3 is TGCAGCGTAACACCGGTGCAGGGTGAAAAACTGTTTTTT. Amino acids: CSVTPVQGEKLFF. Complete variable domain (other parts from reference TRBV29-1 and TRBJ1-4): SAVISQKPSRDICQRGTSLTIQCQVDSQVTMMFWYRQQPGQSLTLIATANQGSEATYESGFVIDKFPISRPNLTFSTLTVSNMSPEDSSIYLCSVTPVQGEKLFFGSGTQLSVL.

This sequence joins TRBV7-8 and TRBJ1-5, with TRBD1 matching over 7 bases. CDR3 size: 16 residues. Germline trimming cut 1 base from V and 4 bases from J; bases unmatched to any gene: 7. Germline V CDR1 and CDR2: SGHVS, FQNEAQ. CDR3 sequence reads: CASSLVVGTANQPQHF. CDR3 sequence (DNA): TGTGCCAGCAGCTTAGTCGTAGGGACAGCTAATCAGCCCCAGCATTTT.

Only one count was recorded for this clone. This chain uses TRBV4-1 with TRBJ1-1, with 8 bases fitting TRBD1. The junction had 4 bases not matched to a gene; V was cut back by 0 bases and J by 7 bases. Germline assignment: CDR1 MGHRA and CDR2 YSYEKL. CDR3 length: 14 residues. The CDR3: CASSQDGGQGEAFF. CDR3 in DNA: TGCGCCAGCAGCCAAGACGGAGGACAGGGTGAAGCTTTCTTT.

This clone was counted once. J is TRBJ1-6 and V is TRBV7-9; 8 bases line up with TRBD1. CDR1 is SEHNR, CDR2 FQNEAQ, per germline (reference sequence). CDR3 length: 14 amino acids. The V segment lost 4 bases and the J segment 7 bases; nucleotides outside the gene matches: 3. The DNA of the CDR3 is TGTGCCAGCAGCTCGCGGACAGGGAATTCACCCCTCCACTTT. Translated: CASSSRTGNSPLHF.

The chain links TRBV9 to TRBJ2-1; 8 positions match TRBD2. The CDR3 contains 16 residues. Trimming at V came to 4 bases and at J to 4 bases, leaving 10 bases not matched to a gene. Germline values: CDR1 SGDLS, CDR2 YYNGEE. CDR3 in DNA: TGTGCCAGCAGCCCCCCGAGCGGGAGAGAGTACAATGAGCAGTTCTTC. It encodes CASSPPSGREYNEQFF.

CDR3 bases: TGTGCCAGCTCTAGGGTGGGAGTTTATGGCTACACCTTC. Protein product: CASSRVGVYGYTF. The chain is built from TRBV12-3 or TRBV12-4 and TRBJ1-2; D uncertain. The CDR3 is 13 amino acids. V lost 8 bases and J 5 bases, leaving 15 bases between the germline ends.

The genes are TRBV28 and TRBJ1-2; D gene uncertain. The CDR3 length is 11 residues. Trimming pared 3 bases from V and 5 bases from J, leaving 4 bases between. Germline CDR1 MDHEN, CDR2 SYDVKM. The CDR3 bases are TGTGCCAGCAGTTTCCGGTATGGCTACACCTTC. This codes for CASSFRYGYTF.

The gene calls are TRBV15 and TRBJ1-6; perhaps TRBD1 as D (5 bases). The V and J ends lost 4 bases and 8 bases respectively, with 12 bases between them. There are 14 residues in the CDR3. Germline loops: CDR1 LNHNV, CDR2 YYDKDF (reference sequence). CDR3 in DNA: TGTGCCACCAGCAAAGGACAAGGCGATTCACCCCTCCACTTT. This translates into CATSKGQGDSPLHF.

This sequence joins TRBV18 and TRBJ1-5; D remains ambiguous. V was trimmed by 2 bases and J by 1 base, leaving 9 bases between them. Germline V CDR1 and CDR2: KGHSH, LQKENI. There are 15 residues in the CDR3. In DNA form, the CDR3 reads TGTGCCAGCTCACCAAGAGACTCGAGCAATCAGCCCCAGCATTTT. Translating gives CASSPRDSSNQPQHF.

The CDR3 bases are TGCGCCAGCAGCTTGGCTCCCCTGGGGCGGCCCTCTGGGGCCAACGTCCTGACTTTC. Protein product: CASSLAPLGRPSGANVLTF. The J gene is TRBJ2-6, the V gene TRBV5-1; weak D call: TRBD1 (5 bases). Trimming removed 0 bases from V and 0 bases from J, with 16 bases in between. Germline V gene sequence: CDR1 SGHRS, CDR2 YFSETQ. This CDR3 comprises 19 residues.

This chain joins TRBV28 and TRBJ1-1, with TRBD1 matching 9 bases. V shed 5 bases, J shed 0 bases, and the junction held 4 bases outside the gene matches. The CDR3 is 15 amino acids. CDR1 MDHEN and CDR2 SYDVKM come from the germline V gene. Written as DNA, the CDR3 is TGTGCCAGCAGTCCACAGGGGGCCTTGAACACTGAAGCTTTCTTT. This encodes CASSPQGALNTEAFF.

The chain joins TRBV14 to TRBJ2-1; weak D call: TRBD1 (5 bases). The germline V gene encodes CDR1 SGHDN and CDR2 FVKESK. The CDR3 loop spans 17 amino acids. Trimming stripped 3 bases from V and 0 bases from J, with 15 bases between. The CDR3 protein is CASSHEWGWDSYNEQFF. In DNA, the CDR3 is TGTGCCAGCAGCCATGAGTGGGGCTGGGACTCCTACAATGAGCAGTTCTTC.

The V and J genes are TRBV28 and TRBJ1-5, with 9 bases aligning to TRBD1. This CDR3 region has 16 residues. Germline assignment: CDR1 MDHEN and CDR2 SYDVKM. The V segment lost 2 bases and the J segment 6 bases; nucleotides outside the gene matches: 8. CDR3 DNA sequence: TGTGCCAGCAGTTTACAGGGGACAGGGAAGATTCAGCCCCAGCATTTT. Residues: CASSLQGTGKIQPQHF.

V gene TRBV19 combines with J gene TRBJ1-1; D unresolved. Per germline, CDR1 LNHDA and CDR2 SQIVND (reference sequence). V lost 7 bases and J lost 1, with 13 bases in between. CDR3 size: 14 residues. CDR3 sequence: CASKMTLGNTEAFF. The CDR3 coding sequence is TGTGCCAGTAAGATGACTCTCGGGAACACTGAAGCTTTCTTT.

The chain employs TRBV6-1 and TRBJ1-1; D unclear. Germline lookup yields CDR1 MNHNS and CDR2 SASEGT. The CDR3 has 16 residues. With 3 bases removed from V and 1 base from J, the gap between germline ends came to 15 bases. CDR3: CASSDRVTLGNTEAFF. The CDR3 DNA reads TGTGCCAGCAGTGACCGGGTAACCTTGGGGAACACTGAAGCTTTCTTT.

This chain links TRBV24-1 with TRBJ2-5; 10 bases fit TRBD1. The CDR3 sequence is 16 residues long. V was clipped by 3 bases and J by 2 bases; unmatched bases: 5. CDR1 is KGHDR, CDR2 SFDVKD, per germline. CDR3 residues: CATSDPTGGFQETQYF. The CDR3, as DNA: TGTGCCACCAGTGATCCGACAGGGGGCTTTCAAGAGACCCAGTACTTC.

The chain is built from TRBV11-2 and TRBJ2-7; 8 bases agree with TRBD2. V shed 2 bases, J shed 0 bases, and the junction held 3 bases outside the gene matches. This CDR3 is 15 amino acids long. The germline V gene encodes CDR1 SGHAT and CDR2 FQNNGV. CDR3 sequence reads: CASSLFGTSSYEQYF. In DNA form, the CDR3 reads TGTGCCAGCAGCTTATTCGGGACTAGCTCCTACGAGCAGTACTTC.

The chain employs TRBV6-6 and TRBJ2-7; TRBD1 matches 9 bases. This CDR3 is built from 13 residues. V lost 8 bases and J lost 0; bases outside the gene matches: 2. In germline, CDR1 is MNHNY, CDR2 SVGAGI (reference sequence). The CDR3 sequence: CASRDRASYEQYF. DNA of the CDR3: TGTGCCAGCCGGGACAGGGCCTCCTACGAGCAGTACTTC.

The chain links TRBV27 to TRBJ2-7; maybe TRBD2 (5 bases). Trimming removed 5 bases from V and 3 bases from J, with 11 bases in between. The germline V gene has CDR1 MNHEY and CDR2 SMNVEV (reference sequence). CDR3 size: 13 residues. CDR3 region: CASSPGSGYEQYF. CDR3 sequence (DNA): TGTGCCAGCAGTCCGGGGTCGGGCTACGAGCAGTACTTC.